The 12 T cell receptor beta chains given below trace back to one sample, sequenced in a study of cytomegalovirus exposure and HLA in healthy donors. With 60 Vbeta and 13 Jbeta primers, the PCR was carried out. Sequencing was performed with immunoSEQ multiplex PCR; in TCRdb, only in-frame clones are kept and a portion is missing. The sample comprises roughly 290,000 clones, roughly 80% of which are singletons, and over 0.3% rests with the top ten. Material for sequencing was PBMCs. Every receptor here comes from a girl aged 2 to 9 in good health and CMV-seronegative.

CDR3 bases: TGTGCCAGCAGCCCTACTAGCGGGAGTCTCTCTGGTACGCAGTATTTT. Translating gives CASSPTSGSLSGTQYF. The V gene is TRBV7-9, the J gene TRBJ2-3; 11 bases agree with TRBD2. The CDR3 runs to 16 residues. With V trimmed by 5 bases and J by 8 bases, 12 bases remained unmatched. Germline V lookup: CDR1 SEHNR, CDR2 FQNEAQ (reference sequence).

V gene TRBV2 combines with J gene TRBJ1-2; 8 bases match TRBD1. Germline V gene data show CDR1 as SNHLY and CDR2 as FYNNEI. V shed 1 base, J shed 7 bases, and the junction held 5 bases outside the gene matches. This CDR3 is 14 amino acids long. For the CDR3, the DNA is TGTGCCAGCAGTGAAGACAGGGGGTTAGGTGGCTACACCTTC. Encoded protein: CASSEDRGLGGYTF.

The CDR3 protein is CASSPTGISNQPQHF. Here the CDR3 DNA reads TGTGCCAGCAGTCCAACCGGGATTAGCAATCAGCCCCAGCATTTT. The chain links TRBV28 to TRBJ1-5; no definite D call. The germline V gene encodes CDR1 MDHEN and CDR2 SYDVKM. V was cut by 5 bases and J by 0 bases, with 11 bases left in between. This CDR3 region has 15 residues. The full variable domain, its missing parts supplied by reference TRBV28 and TRBJ1-5, is DVKVTQSSRYLVKRTGEKVFLECVQDMDHENMFWYRQDPGLGLRLIYFSYDVKMKEKGDIPEGYSVSREKKERFSLILESASTNQTSMYLCASSPTGISNQPQHFGDGTRLSIL.

The gene calls are TRBV7-9 and TRBJ2-3; D unclear. The V and J ends lost 5 bases and 8 bases respectively, with 8 bases between them. CDR3 length: 11 amino acids. CDR1 is SEHNR, CDR2 FQNEAQ, per germline (reference sequence). CDR3 sequence reads: CASSIEVTQYF. The CDR3 nucleotides read TGTGCCAGCAGCATCGAGGTTACGCAGTATTTT.

DNA for the CDR3: TGCGCCAGCAGCTTGTTATTCCACACCGGGGAGCTGTTTTTT. Translation gives CASSLLFHTGELFF. This chain joins TRBV5-1 and TRBJ2-2; D uncertain. This CDR3 has 14 residues. CDR1 SGHRS and CDR2 YFSETQ come from the germline V gene. Trimming removed 1 base at V and 3 bases at J, with 7 bases between.

V gene TRBV4-1 combines with J gene TRBJ1-2, with TRBD1 matching 9 bases. The CDR3 sequence is 14 residues long. CDR1 and CDR2 (germline): MGHRA, YSYEKL. After removal of 4 bases from V and 6 bases from J, the junction contained 6 bases not matched to a gene. CDR3 nucleotide sequence: TGCGCCAGCAGCCGAACTGACAGGGGGAATGGCTACACCTTC. This gives the protein CASSRTDRGNGYTF.

V usage is TRBV2 and J usage is TRBJ2-5; a possible D gene is TRBD1 (6 bases). This CDR3 is 15 amino acids long. V dropped 1 base and J dropped 5 bases, with 14 bases sitting between them. Germline V gene sequence: CDR1 SNHLY, CDR2 FYNNEI. Here the CDR3 DNA reads TGTGCCAGCAGTGAAGAAGGGGGAAGAGGTGAGACCCAGTACTTC. Its protein product is CASSEEGGRGETQYF.

The V and J genes are TRBV5-6 and TRBJ2-1; D is perhaps TRBD1 (5 bases). CDR3 length: 13 amino acids. V was cut by 6 bases and J by 3 bases, with 10 bases left in between. Germline V gene lookup returns CDR1 SGHDT and CDR2 YYEEEE. This chain's CDR3 is CASTSGFYNEQFF. The CDR3, as DNA: TGTGCCAGCACATCAGGGTTCTACAATGAGCAGTTCTTC.

This clone appeared a single time. The rearrangement joins TRBV18 to TRBJ1-2, with D unclear. Germline CDR1 reads KGHSH; CDR2 reads LQKENI. V lost 0 bases to trimming and J lost 2 bases, with 10 bases between them. The CDR3 extends over 15 amino acids. The CDR3 nucleotides read TGTGCCAGCTCACCACCAGTGTCCAGAAACTATGGCTACACCTTC. Translated, it gives CASSPPVSRNYGYTF.

This clone was counted only a few times. This chain uses TRBV7-3 with TRBJ1-1; TRBD1 is a possible D gene (5 bases). The CDR3 is made up of 13 amino acids. Germline V CDR1 and CDR2: SGHTA, FQGTGA. The V end was cut by 2 bases, the J end by 1 base, with 5 bases between. The CDR3 is CASSLGANTEAFF. The CDR3 DNA follows: TGTGCCAGCAGCTTAGGGGCGAACACTGAAGCTTTCTTT. The entire variable domain, with the rest obtained from reference TRBV7-3 and TRBJ1-1, is as follows: GAGVSQTPSNKVTEKGKYVELRCDPISGHTALYWYRQSLGQGPEFLIYFQGTGAADDSGLPNDRFFAVRPEGSVSTLKIQRTERGDSAVYLCASSLGANTEAFFGQGTRLTVV.

This clone was seen more than once but under ten times. The chain recombines TRBV18 with TRBJ1-2, with a weak D call TRBD1 (6 bases). The germline V gene encodes CDR1 KGHSH and CDR2 LQKENI. V dropped 0 bases and J dropped 8 bases, with 10 bases sitting between them. CDR3 size: 13 residues. DNA of the CDR3: TGTGCCAGCTCACCACCACAGGGCGGGGGCTACACCTTC. Its translation: CASSPPQGGGYTF.

The gene calls are TRBV4-2 and TRBJ2-3; 9 bases are shared with TRBD2. V shed 0 bases and J 1 base; nucleotides not matched to a gene: 14. This CDR3 is 20 amino acids long. The germline V gene encodes CDR1 LGHNA and CDR2 YNFKEQ. Here the CDR3 DNA reads TGTGCCAGCAGCCAAGATCGTAATAGCGGGAGAGGGAAGGGCACAGATACGCAGTATTTT. It encodes CASSQDRNSGRGKGTDTQYF.